This is a list of T cell receptor beta chains from one sample in a study of blood T cell repertoires in COVID-19. Here immunoSEQ multiplex PCR was the method, and the copy in TCRdb shows in-frame clones only, minus some. The table includes about 42,000 clones, approximately 88% detected once. The sequencing input was peripheral blood. Receptors originate from a human donor in a cohort sampled during active COVID-19. The CDR3 runs from the conserved cysteine through the conserved F or W. A D gene is named only where the DNA matches it firmly. Only part of the rows carry a size: once, few, many, or a class if the clone is expanded.

d_gene | j_gene | abundance | v_gene | CDR3aa | CDR3nt
- | TRBJ2-7 | - | TRBV7-9 | CASSSGVTSYEQYF | TGTGCCAGCAGCTCAGGGGTGACCTCCTACGAGCAGTACTTC
TRBD1 | TRBJ2-7 | once | TRBV7-8 | CASTLGQGRGEQYF | TGTGCCAGCACCCTAGGACAGGGGCGTGGGGAGCAGTACTTC
- | TRBJ2-3 | once | TRBV6-2/TRBV6-3 | CASSKNELGLASTDTQYF | TGTGCCAGCAGTAAGAATGAATTGGGACTTGCTAGCACAGATACGCAGTATTTT
TRBD2 | TRBJ2-1 | - | TRBV6-5 | CASGREGGHEQFF | TGTGCCAGCGGCAGGGAGGGAGGGCATGAGCAGTTCTTC
- | TRBJ1-5 | - | TRBV12-3/TRBV12-4 | CASSRGRREPQHF | TGTGCCAGCAGCAGGGGTAGGCGAGAGCCCCAGCATTTT
TRBD1 | TRBJ1-6 | - | TRBV6-1 | CASSEGQGKSPLHF | TGTGCCAGCAGTGAAGGACAGGGGAAATCACCCCTCCACTTT
TRBD2 | TRBJ2-2 | - | TRBV7-2 | CASSLVTSGVDGELFF | TGTGCCAGCAGCTTAGTGACTAGCGGTGTTGACGGGGAGCTGTTTTTT
- | TRBJ2-7 | - | TRBV5-1 | CASSLVSGGPKGYEQYF | TGCGCCAGCAGCTTGGTTAGCGGTGGCCCGAAAGGTTACGAGCAGTACTTC
- | TRBJ2-2 | once | TRBV6-5 | CASSYSYLVPTGELFF | TGTGCCAGCAGTTACTCCTATCTAGTGCCAACCGGGGAGCTGTTTTTT
- | TRBJ1-4 | - | TRBV11-2 | CASSSSTGSNEKLFF | TGTGCCAGCAGCTCGTCGACAGGATCGAATGAAAAACTGTTTTTT
TRBD1 | TRBJ1-6 | - | TRBV18 | CASSPVPGQQIPLHF | TGTGCCAGCTCACCAGTTCCGGGACAGCAGATTCCCCTCCACTTT
TRBD1 | TRBJ2-3 | - | TRBV4-1 | CASSQGRPGGSADTQYF | TGCGCCAGCAGCCAAGGTCGTCCAGGGGGCAGTGCGGATACGCAGTATTTT
TRBD1 | TRBJ2-7 | - | TRBV30 | CAWSRGTGVVYEQYF | TGTGCCTGGAGCAGAGGGACAGGAGTAGTATACGAGCAGTACTTC
- | TRBJ2-5 | - | TRBV19 | CASSIAGVKETQYF | TGTGCCAGTAGTATAGCAGGGGTCAAGGAGACCCAGTACTTC
TRBD2 | TRBJ2-1 | - | TRBV19 | CASTTRAGGGAYNEQFF | TGTGCCAGTACCACTCGGGCAGGCGGGGGGGCATACAATGAGCAGTTCTTC
- | TRBJ2-1 | - | TRBV7-6 | CASSKGQTSSYNEQFF | TGTGCCAGCAGCAAGGGACAAACGAGCTCCTACAATGAGCAGTTCTTC
- | TRBJ2-3 | - | TRBV27 | CASSFTPTDTQYF | TGTGCCAGCAGTTTTACACCCACAGATACGCAGTATTTT
- | TRBJ2-7 | - | TRBV27 | CASSAGQPVYEQYF | TGTGCCAGCAGTGCCGGACAGCCGGTTTACGAGCAGTACTTC